This TCR beta chain came from a study of resident and recirculating memory T cells in vitiligo (dated 2018 in TCRdb). For the wider study: For TCR beta sequencing, each of 3 stable vitiligo patients provided PBMCs along with epidermis taken by shave biopsy from two lesional and two nonlesional sites. Right before genomic DNA was extracted using the Qiagen DNeasy Blood & Tissue Kit, the samples were homogenized with no cell sorting step. The human TCR beta sequencing tested whether specific clones in lesional vitiligo skin differed from clones in nonlesional skin and blood. What the authors observed across the whole study: TCR sequences were not conserved across biopsy sites or patients, suggesting that different T cell clones infiltrate different lesions, described as private specificity. Clonality was not the same from one vitiligo lesion to another, and no unique dominant TCR clone turned up. Mechanistic studies in the future are needed to assess how much the detected T cell clones and the human Trm pools versus Tcm pools each contribute. Even within a single patient, overlap and correlation analysis found no significant repertoire overlap between any biopsies apart from each lesion compared with itself.

Vitiligo counted as stable when lesions had not changed during the previous 6 months. For classification as stable, the absence of confetti depigmentation, a clinical sign of active vitiligo, was additionally required. Any patient who had received treatment in the previous three months was excluded. PBMCs were isolated from heparinized blood by Ficoll density gradient centrifugation and then flash-frozen. About this clone: This receptor's antigen is unknown. Per-base quality was not reported, and no clone a single base away is much larger than it.

The immunoSEQ hsTCRB kit was used to amplify TCR beta chains from genomic DNA. The immunoSEQ service sequenced the TCR beta libraries on an Illumina MiSeq instrument. In the original analysis: Repertoire data were analyzed using the immunoSEQ Analyzer. The table was pulled from immuneACCESS by TCRdb, which kept in-frame rearrangements only. Such tables lose some clones; where checked, under half of the loss comes from unresolved V genes, and the rest has no known cause. V and J calls and clone size are as listed in that table; D and trimming were resolved from the DNA. The sample table lists more than 70,000 clones, 92% of them with a count of one. The biggest ten clones account for 4% to 5.5% of the sample. The germline V and J ends show losses of 5 bases and 0 bases respectively, and no gene match explains 6 bases of the junction. Per the germline V gene, SGHVS is the CDR1 and FQNEAQ is the CDR2. The CDR3 goes from the cysteine to the phenylalanine over 15 residues. Left in the record is the CDR3 DNA by itself, 45 bases read in frame from the first base.

Recombination linked TRBV7-8 to TRBJ1-1; 7 middle bases align to TRBD1. Input material: blood. This clonotype originated in a male donor with vitiligo. The encoded CDR3 is CASSTRQGMNTEAFF. DNA sequence: TGTGCCAGCAGCACGAGACAGGGAATGAACACTGAAGCTTTCTTT.